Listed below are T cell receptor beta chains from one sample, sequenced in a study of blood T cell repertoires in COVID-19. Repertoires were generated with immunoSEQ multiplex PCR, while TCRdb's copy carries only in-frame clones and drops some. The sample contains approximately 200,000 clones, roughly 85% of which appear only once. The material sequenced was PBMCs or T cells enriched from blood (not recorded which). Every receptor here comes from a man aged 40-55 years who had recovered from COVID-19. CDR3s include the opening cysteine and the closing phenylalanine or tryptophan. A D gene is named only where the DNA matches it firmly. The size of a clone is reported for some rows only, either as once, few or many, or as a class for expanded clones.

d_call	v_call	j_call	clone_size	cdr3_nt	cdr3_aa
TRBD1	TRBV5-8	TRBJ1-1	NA	TGTGCCAGCAGCTCGGGACAGGTTGAAGCTTTCTTT	CASSSGQVEAFF
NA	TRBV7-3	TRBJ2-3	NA	TGTGCCAGCAGCTTAAACGGCGGGGCTAGCACAGATACGCAGTATTTT	CASSLNGGASTDTQYF
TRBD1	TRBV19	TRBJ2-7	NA	TGTGCCAGTAGACCCCGAGACAGGGTCTACGAGCAGTACTTC	CASRPRDRVYEQYF
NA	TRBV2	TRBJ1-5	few	TGTGCCAGCATCCGACTCCCCCCCGGGCCCCAGCATTTT	CASIRLPPGPQHF
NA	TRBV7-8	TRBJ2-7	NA	TGTGCCAGCAGCTTAGAGGGGACACCCTCCTACGAGCAGTACTTC	CASSLEGTPSYEQYF
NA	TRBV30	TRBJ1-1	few	TGTGCCTGGCACCGCGGGGGGTGGACTGAAGCTTTCTTT	CAWHRGGWTEAFF
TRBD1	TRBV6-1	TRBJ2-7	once	TGTGCCAGCAGGGAAGGGGGCGCCTACGAGCAGTACTTC	CASREGGAYEQYF
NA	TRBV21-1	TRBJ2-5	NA	TGTGCCAGCAGCAAAGAAGGGACAGGGAAAGAGACCCAGTACTTC	CASSKEGTGKETQYF
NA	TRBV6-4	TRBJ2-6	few	TGTGCCAGCAGTGACGGACACTCTGGGGCCAACGTCCTGACTTTC	CASSDGHSGANVLTF
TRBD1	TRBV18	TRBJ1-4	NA	TGTGCCAGCTACAGGGGGCTGAATGAAAAACTGTTTTTT	CASYRGLNEKLFF
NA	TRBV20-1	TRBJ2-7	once	TGCAGTGCTAGTACCAGGATTTGGGACGAGCAGTACTTC	CSASTRIWDEQYF
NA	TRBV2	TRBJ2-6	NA	TGTGCCAGCATGGCGGGGCTCTCTGGGGCCAACGTCCTGACTTTC	CASMAGLSGANVLTF
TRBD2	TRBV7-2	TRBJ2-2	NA	TGTGCCAGCAGCCTAAGGACTAGCGGGAACACCGGGGAGCTGTTTTTT	CASSLRTSGNTGELFF
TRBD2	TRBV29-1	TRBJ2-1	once	TGCAGCGTTGGAAGCGGGAGTCCCTACAATGAGCAGTTCTTC	CSVGSGSPYNEQFF
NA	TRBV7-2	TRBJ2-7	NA	TGTGCCAGCAGCTTAGGGACAGTCGGCGAGCAGTACTTC	CASSLGTVGEQYF
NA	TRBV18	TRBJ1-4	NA	TGTGCCAGCTCACCTCCAGGGGTAGCCCCTAATGAAAAACTGTTTTTT	CASSPPGVAPNEKLFF
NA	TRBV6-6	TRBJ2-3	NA	TGTGCCAGCCGCGGAACAGGGGGGGCAGATACGCAGTATTTT	CASRGTGGADTQYF
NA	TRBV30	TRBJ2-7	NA	TGTGCCTGGAGTGTACTATATGGAAGCGAGCAGTACTTC	CAWSVLYGSEQYF
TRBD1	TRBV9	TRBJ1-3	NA	TGTGCCAGCAGCGTAGAACGCCTACTCGAGCGGGCGGACAGGGGTCAGGTTTCTGGAAACACCATATATTTT	CASSVERLLERADRGQVSGNTIYF
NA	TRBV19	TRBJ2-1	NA	TGTGCCAGCGCCAGAAACAATGAGCAGTTCTTC	CASARNNEQFF
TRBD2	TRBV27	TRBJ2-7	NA	TGTGCCAGCAGCTTCCTAGCGGGAGGAAAACACGAGCAGTACTTC	CASSFLAGGKHEQYF
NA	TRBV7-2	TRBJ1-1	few	TGTGCCAGCAGCTACATGGGGGCAGGGGAGTTCACTGAAGCTTTCTTT	CASSYMGAGEFTEAFF
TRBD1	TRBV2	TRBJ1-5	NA	TGTGCCAGCAGTGAGGACAGGGGCAATCAGCCCCAGCATTTT	CASSEDRGNQPQHF
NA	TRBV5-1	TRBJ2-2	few	TGCGCCAGCAGCTTTTTCCAGGGGGGCCACGGGGAGCTGTTTTTT	CASSFFQGGHGELFF
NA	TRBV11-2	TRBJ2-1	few	TGTGCCAGCAGCTTAGGGACTTCGGTCAATGAGCAGTTCTTC	CASSLGTSVNEQFF
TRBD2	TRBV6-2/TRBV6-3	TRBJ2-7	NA	TGTGCCAGCAGTTCCAGCGGGAGGGCCTACGAGCAGTACTTC	CASSSSGRAYEQYF
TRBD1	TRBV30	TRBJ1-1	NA	TGTGCCTGGAATCCCGGGGACAGCGCGCGAGCTTTCTTT	CAWNPGDSARAFF
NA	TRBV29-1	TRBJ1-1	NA	TGCAGCGTTGAGGGCAGGCTGAACACTGAAGCTTTCTTT	CSVEGRLNTEAFF
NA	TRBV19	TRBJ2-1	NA	TGTGCCAGTAGGATCCGGAATGAGCAGTTCTTC	CASRIRNEQFF